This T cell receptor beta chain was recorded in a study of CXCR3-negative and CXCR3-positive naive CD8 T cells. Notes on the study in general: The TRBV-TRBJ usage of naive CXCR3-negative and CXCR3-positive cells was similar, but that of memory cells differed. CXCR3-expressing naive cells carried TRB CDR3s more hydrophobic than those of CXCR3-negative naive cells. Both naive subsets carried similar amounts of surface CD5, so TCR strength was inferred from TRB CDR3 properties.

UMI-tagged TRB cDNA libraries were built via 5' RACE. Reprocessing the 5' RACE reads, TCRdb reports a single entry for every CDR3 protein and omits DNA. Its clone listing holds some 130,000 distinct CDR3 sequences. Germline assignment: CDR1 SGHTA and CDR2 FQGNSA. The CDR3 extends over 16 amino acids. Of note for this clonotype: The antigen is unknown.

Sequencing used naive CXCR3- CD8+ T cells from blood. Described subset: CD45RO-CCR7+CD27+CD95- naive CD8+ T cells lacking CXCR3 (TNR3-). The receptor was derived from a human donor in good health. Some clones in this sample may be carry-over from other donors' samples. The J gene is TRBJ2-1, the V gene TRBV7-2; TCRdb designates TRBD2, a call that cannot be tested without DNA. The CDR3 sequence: CASRQYPGGEYNEQFF.